This T cell receptor beta chain was captured by sequencing in a study of blood T cell repertoires in COVID-19. TCRdb's table, derived via immunoSEQ multiplex PCR, lists solely in-frame clones and lacks some. Among 90,000 to 120,000 clones, approximately 90% were seen once, and the ten largest hold approximately 1.3%. Trimming pared 3 bases from V and 5 bases from J, leaving 11 bases between. From germline, CDR1 is LGHNT and CDR2 FRNRAP. This CDR3 is 13 amino acids long. This sequence was found in a woman aged 25 to 39 with acute or convalescent COVID-19. V gene TRBV12-5 combines with J gene TRBJ2-7; D perhaps matches TRBD1 (5 bases). The sequenced sample was peripheral blood. This CDR3 is CASGFPQGNEQYF. In DNA, the CDR3 is TGTGCTAGTGGTTTCCCCCAGGGCAACGAGCAGTACTTC.